Each of the 6 T cell receptor beta chains below was sequenced from the same sample in a study of T cells in women clearing cervical HPV infection. Data came from immunoSEQ multiplex PCR; TCRdb stores just in-frame clones and leaves some out. The sample holds approximately 30,000 clones. Specimen: blood buffy coat. These receptors originate from a woman aged 18 to 75 with a cervical HPV16 infection that either progressed to CIN3+ or cleared (not recorded which).

On this clone: The CDR3 end falls 3 residues outside the read, so it is completed with the germline J gene. The V and J genes are TRBV30 and TRBJ2-3; 10 bases fit TRBD2. From germline, CDR1 is GTSNPN and CDR2 SVGIG (reference sequence). The CDR3 covers 15 residues. The V and J ends lost 4 bases and 2 bases, in that order; junction bases with no gene match: 6. CDR3 DNA, as far as it was read: TGTGCCTGGACCGGAGCGGGGGGGTTCACAGATACG. It encodes CAWTGAGGFTDT. The whole CDR3 protein is CAWTGAGGFTDTQYF.

Concerning this clone itself: With the read ending 3 residues before the CDR3 end, the germline J gene is used to fill in that end. J is TRBJ2-1 and V is TRBV6-1, with 7 bases aligning to TRBD2. This CDR3 has 14 residues. Germline V gene sequence: CDR1 MNHNS, CDR2 SASEGT. V gave up 4 bases and J gave up 4 bases; unmatched junction bases: 4. The CDR3 sequence: CASSGGGSYNEQFF. CDR3 bases read: TGTGCCAGCAGTGGGGGGGGGTCGTACAATGAG.

As for this clone: The read terminates 3 residues before the CDR3 end, so the remaining end is supplied by the germline J gene. The J gene is TRBJ1-1, the V gene TRBV7-9; possible D gene TRBD1, 5 bases. Germline V gene lookup returns CDR1 SEHNR and CDR2 FQNEAQ (reference sequence). The CDR3 length is 15 residues. Trimming took 5 bases from V and 1 from J, leaving 14 bases between them. Incomplete CDR3 DNA: TGTGCCAGCAGCCCCAGGATCGACAGGAACACTGAA. This codes for CASSPRIDRNTE. The full CDR3 is CASSPRIDRNTEAFF.

With regard to this clone: The CDR3 end falls 3 residues outside the read, so it is completed with the germline J gene. This CDR3 is also generated by other DNA sequences in the sample. The chain is built from TRBV12-3 or TRBV12-4 and TRBJ1-2, with D possibly being TRBD1 (6 bases). V lost 7 bases and J 5 bases, leaving 14 bases between the germline ends. The CDR3 is 13 residues long. This CDR3 is CASTPDSGYGYTF. Partial CDR3 DNA: TGTGCCAGCACCCCGGACAGCGGTTATGGC.

Notes on this clone: The sample contains more than one DNA sequence encoding this CDR3. CDR3: CASSLEGGAHNEQFF. The sequenced CDR3 bases are TGCGCCAGCAGCTTGGAGGGGGGGGCCCATAATGAG. The chain employs TRBV5-1 and TRBJ2-1, with a tentative D call TRBD2 (7 bases). Read data end 3 residues before the CDR3 end; the end is taken from the germline J gene. The germline V and J ends were trimmed by 0 bases and 7 bases, with 14 bases remaining between them. The CDR3 consists of 15 residues. Germline V gene lookup returns CDR1 SGHRS and CDR2 YFSETQ. Using reference TRBV5-1 and TRBJ2-1 for the parts outside the CDR3, the full variable domain is KAGVTQTPRYLIKTRGQQVTLSCSPISGHRSVSWYQQTPGQGLQFLFEYFSETQRNKGNFPGRFSGRQFSNSRSEMNVSTLELGDSALYLCASSLEGGAHNEQFFGPGTRLTVL.

About this clone: The DNA ends 3 residues before the CDR3 does, and the rest of the CDR3 is filled in from the germline J gene. The gene calls are TRBV19 and TRBJ2-2; 10 positions match TRBD2. The CDR3 totals 14 residues. Germline CDR1 reads LNHDA; CDR2 reads SQIVND (reference sequence). The trim removed 6 bases at V and 5 bases at J, leaving 3 bases unmatched. CDR3 bases read: TGTGCCAGTAGCACGGGACTAGCGACCGGGGAG. As protein: CASSTGLATGE. The entire CDR3 reads CASSTGLATGELFF.